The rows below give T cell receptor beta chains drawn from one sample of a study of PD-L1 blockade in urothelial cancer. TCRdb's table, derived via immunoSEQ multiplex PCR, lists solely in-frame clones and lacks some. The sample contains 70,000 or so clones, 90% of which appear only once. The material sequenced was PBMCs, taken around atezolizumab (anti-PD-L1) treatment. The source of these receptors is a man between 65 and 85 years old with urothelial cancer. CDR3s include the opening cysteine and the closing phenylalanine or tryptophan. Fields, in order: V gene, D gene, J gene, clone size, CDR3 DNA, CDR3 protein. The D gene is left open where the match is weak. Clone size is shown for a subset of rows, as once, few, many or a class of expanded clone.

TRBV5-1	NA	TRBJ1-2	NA	TGCGCCAGCAGCGTGGATGGCAGTGGACAGGGCTACACCTTC	CASSVDGSGQGYTF
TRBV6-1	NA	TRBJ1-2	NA	TGTGCCAGCACTCAGGGCAGAGCTAACTATGGCTACACCTTC	CASTQGRANYGYTF
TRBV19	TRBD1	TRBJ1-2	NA	TGTGCCACGGGACAGGGGGAAACTTCCTATGGCTACACCTTC	CATGQGETSYGYTF
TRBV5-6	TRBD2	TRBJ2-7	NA	TGTGCCAGCAGCTTGGGACCCGGGGGGTGGGTTGGCTACGAGCAGTACTTC	CASSLGPGGWVGYEQYF
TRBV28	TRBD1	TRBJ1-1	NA	TGTGCCAGCAATCGAGGACAGGGGCAAGCTGAAGCTTTCTTT	CASNRGQGQAEAFF
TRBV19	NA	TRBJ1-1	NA	TGTGCCAGTAGTGCAGGGGTCGAATTCGCTGAAGCTTTCTTT	CASSAGVEFAEAFF
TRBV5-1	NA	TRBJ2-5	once	TGCGCCAGCAGCTTGGGCCTAGTTGGCGAGACCCAGTACTTC	CASSLGLVGETQYF
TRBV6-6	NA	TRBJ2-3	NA	TGTGCCAGCAGTTACTCCTCCCCGGGAACGCAGTATTTT	CASSYSSPGTQYF
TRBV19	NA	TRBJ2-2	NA	TGTGCCAGTAAAGGCACAGGAAGGACCGGGGAGCTGTTTTTT	CASKGTGRTGELFF
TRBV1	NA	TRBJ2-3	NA	TGCACCAGCAGCCAAGATAAAAGCGGGAGGGCCGAATGGGGGCAGTATTTT	CTSSQDKSGRAEWGQYF
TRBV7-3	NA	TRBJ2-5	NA	TGTGCCAGCAGCCTGTTACCTAAAGAGACCCAGTACTTC	CASSLLPKETQYF
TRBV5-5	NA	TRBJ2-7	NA	TGTGCCAGCAGCCTGACAGACCGCTACGAGCAGTACTTC	CASSLTDRYEQYF
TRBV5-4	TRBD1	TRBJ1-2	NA	TGTGCCAGCAGCTTGTCGGGACAGGGATACAACTATGGCTACACCTTC	CASSLSGQGYNYGYTF
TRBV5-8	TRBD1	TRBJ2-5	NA	TGTGCCAGCAGCCTAACAGGGGTAGAGACCCAGTACTTC	CASSLTGVETQYF
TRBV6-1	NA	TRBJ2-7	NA	TGTGCCAGCAAAAATGGCAGCTACGAGCAGTACTTC	CASKNGSYEQYF
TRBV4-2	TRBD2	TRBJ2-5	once	TGTGCCAGCAGCCAAGCCAGCGGGAGATACCAAGAGACCCAGTACTTC	CASSQASGRYQETQYF
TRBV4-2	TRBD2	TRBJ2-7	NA	TGTGCCAGCAGCCAAACCGGGACTAGTAGAACCTACGAGCAGTACTTC	CASSQTGTSRTYEQYF
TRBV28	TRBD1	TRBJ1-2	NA	TGTGCCAGCAGTCTTCCGGGACAGGGGACTTATGGCTACACCTTC	CASSLPGQGTYGYTF
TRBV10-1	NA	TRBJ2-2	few	TGCGCCAGCAGTGACCCAGCGGGTGTGAACACCGGGGAGCTGTTTTTT	CASSDPAGVNTGELFF
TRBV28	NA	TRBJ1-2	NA	TGTGCCAGCAGTCTTCTGCGAGGGGGCTATGGCTACACCTTC	CASSLLRGGYGYTF
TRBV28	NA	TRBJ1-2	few	TGTGCCAGCAGTCCCGGGACTTTAGACTATGGCTACACCTTC	CASSPGTLDYGYTF
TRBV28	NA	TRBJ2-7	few	TGTGCCAGCAGTTTCGTCGTATGGGGCGGGAACTACGAGCAGTACTTC	CASSFVVWGGNYEQYF
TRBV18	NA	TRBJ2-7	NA	TGTGCCAGCTCACCAGGGACTTTATCCTACGAGCAGTACTTC	CASSPGTLSYEQYF
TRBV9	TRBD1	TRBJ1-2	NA	TGTGCCAGCAGCGCCGGGACAGGGGAATATGGCTACACCTTC	CASSAGTGEYGYTF
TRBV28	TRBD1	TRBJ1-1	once	TGTGCCAGCAGCCAGACAGGGGGTGGCACTGAAGCTTTCTTT	CASSQTGGGTEAFF
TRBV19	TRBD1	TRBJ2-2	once	TGTGCCAGTAGTAGGTCAGGGGGCGACACCGGGGAGCTGTTTTTT	CASSRSGGDTGELFF
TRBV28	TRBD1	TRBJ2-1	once	TGTGCCAGCAGTTTAGGGGACAGGAGAAACAATGAGCAGTTCTTC	CASSLGDRRNNEQFF
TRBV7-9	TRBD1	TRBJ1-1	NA	TGTGCCAGCAGCTTAGAGGGACAGGGTGGCACTGAAGCTTTCTTT	CASSLEGQGGTEAFF
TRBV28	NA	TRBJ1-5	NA	TGTGCCAGCAGTATATACCGGGACTCTTTCAATCAGCCCCAGCATTTT	CASSIYRDSFNQPQHF
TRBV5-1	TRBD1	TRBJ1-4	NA	TGCGCCAGCAGCGGAGGGACAGACCGGAATGAAAAACTGTTTTTT	CASSGGTDRNEKLFF
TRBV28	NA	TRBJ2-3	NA	TGTGCCAGCAGTCGATTCTTGTCGGGTTTGGATACGCAGTATTTT	CASSRFLSGLDTQYF
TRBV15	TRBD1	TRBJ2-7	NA	TGTGCCACCAGCAGACCGGGACAGGGGTACGAGCAGTACTTC	CATSRPGQGYEQYF
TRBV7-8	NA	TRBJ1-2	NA	TGTGCCAGCAGCTTAGACAGAACATATGGCTACACCTTC	CASSLDRTYGYTF
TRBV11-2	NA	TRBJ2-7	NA	TGTGCCAGCAGCTTAGCGCCAGGTCCCTACGAGCAGTACTTC	CASSLAPGPYEQYF
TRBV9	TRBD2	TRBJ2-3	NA	TGTGCCAGCAGCGTAGTAGGCGGGAGTTATGATACGCAGTATTTT	CASSVVGGSYDTQYF
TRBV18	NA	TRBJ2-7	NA	TGTGCCAGCTCACCAAGGGAGGATGGCGAGCAGTACTTC	CASSPREDGEQYF